The 25 T cell receptor beta chains in this list originate from one sample, sequenced in a study of blood T cells in healthy people across ages (dated by TCRdb to about 2015). Libraries were constructed by 5' RACE. TCRdb names Illumina HiSeq 2500 as the instrument used. A second PCR of 7 to 11 cycles was performed with a sample-barcoded 5' primer and a J-beta primer mix. TCRdb reprocessed the public reads (quality trimming at Q25 with fastp, clone calling with MiXCR) and kept in-frame beta chains. Each CDR3 protein appears once, grouped with its most common genes and DNA. Across this sample there are about 1.4 million distinct CDR3 sequences, with around 55% seen only once. The ten largest account for 5.5% to 8% of the sample. Sample: blood. The receptors were sampled from a man aged 18 to 30 in good health.

The genes are TRBV20-1 and TRBJ2-3; 10 bases align to TRBD2. Germline CDR1 reads DFQATT; CDR2 reads SNEGSKA (reference sequence). With 1 base clipped from V and 4 bases from J, the junction kept 8 bases outside the gene matches. The CDR3 length is 16 residues. The CDR3 region is CSARARLAGGPDTQYF. CDR3 in DNA: TGCAGTGCTAGAGCCAGGTTAGCGGGGGGCCCAGATACGCAGTATTTT.

J is TRBJ2-5 and V is TRBV12-3 or TRBV12-4, with D possibly TRBD1 on 6 matching bases. Trimming left V 1 base short and J 2 bases short, with 17 bases between. This CDR3 contains 17 residues. The CDR3 here is CASSLVGGFKSQETQYF. The CDR3 nucleotides read TGTGCCAGCAGTTTAGTTGGGGGCTTTAAATCGCAAGAGACCCAGTACTTC.

The genes are TRBV6-5 and TRBJ2-6; the match to TRBD1 covers 9 bases. V trimming: 10 bases; J trimming: 2 bases; junction bases outside the gene matches: 9. This CDR3 comprises 16 residues. Per germline, CDR1 MNHEY and CDR2 SVGAGI. CDR3 DNA: TGTGCCACCCGGGACAGGGCGAGTACTGGGGCCAACGTCCTGACTTTC. Translation gives CATRDRASTGANVLTF.

This clonotype has just a few counts. The rearrangement joins TRBV6-1 to TRBJ1-5; D uncertain. Germline-derived CDR1 and CDR2 are MNHNS and SASEGT. The CDR3 has 14 amino acids. Deletions cut 4 bases from V and 1 base from J, with 8 bases between. The CDR3 protein is CASSGPWSNQPQHF. The CDR3 coding sequence is TGTGCCAGCAGTGGTCCATGGAGCAATCAGCCCCAGCATTTT.

This clonotype has just a few counts. The chain uses TRBV29-1 and TRBJ2-3, with D perhaps assigned TRBD1 or TRBD2 (6 bases each). V lost 6 bases and J 1 base, leaving 17 bases between the germline ends. The CDR3 sequence is 15 residues long. Germline lookup yields CDR1 SQVTM and CDR2 ANQGSEA. The CDR3 nucleotides read TGCAGCGTCGACCGAGTCGGGGGCGGCACAGATACGCAGTATTTT. This encodes CSVDRVGGGTDTQYF.

This sequence joins TRBV7-9 and TRBJ2-1; TRBD2 matches at 10 bases. CDR1 and CDR2 from the germline V gene are SEHNR and FQNEAQ (reference sequence). Losses at the gene ends were 5 bases for V and 4 bases for J; bases not matched to a gene: 11. The CDR3 spans 17 residues. CDR3 bases: TGTGCCAGCAGCCAACCTCTAACTAGCGGGACTTACAATGAGCAGTTCTTC. Translation gives CASSQPLTSGTYNEQFF.

The V gene is TRBV28, the J gene TRBJ1-2, with D perhaps matching TRBD1 (5 bases). Germline V CDR1 and CDR2: MDHEN, SYDVKM. This CDR3 spans 14 amino acids. V lost 5 bases and J 4 bases, leaving 14 bases between the germline ends. Written as DNA, the CDR3 is TGTGCCAGCAGTACCCAAGCAGGGATCTATGGCTACACCTTC. Amino acid sequence: CASSTQAGIYGYTF.

The genes are TRBV7-6 and TRBJ2-7, with D perhaps TRBD2 (6 bases). The CDR3 extends over 16 amino acids. CDR1 and CDR2 (germline): SGHVS, FNYEAQ. V gave up 5 bases and J gave up 0 bases, with 17 bases separating them. CDR3 in amino acids: CASSDPPSASSYEQYF. DNA of the CDR3: TGTGCCAGCAGCGACCCCCCTAGCGCAAGCTCCTACGAGCAGTACTTC.

The chain recombines TRBV27 with TRBJ2-5; no definite D call. The CDR3 is 16 residues long. Germline values: CDR1 MNHEY, CDR2 SMNVEV (reference sequence). V lost 10 bases, J lost 11 bases, and 32 bases lay in between. This chain's CDR3 is CATSLRLPTSFNEQYF. Here the CDR3 DNA reads TGTGCCACCTCACTAAGGCTCCCAACCTCATTCAATGAGCAGTACTTC.

The V call is TRBV7-6, the J call TRBJ2-7, with 9 bases fitting TRBD2. With 5 bases clipped from V and 4 bases from J, the junction kept 12 bases outside the gene matches. Germline CDR1 and CDR2: SGHVS and FNYEAQ. The CDR3 contains 16 residues. The CDR3 DNA sequence: TGTGCCAGCAGCGCCCTTAGCGGGGGACTCTGGTACGAGCAGTACTTC. Translating gives CASSALSGGLWYEQYF.

The V call is TRBV5-1, the J call TRBJ2-3; 9 nucleotides agree with TRBD1. V shed 3 bases and J 4 bases; nucleotides not matched to a gene: 9. Germline V gene data show CDR1 as SGHRS and CDR2 as YFSETQ. The CDR3 is 16 residues long. The CDR3 is CASSSRRQGGPDTQYF. CDR3 DNA sequence: TGCGCCAGCAGCTCCCGCAGACAGGGGGGACCAGATACGCAGTATTTT.

This sequence joins TRBV25-1 and TRBJ2-7; D is tentatively TRBD1 or TRBD2 (5 bases each). The J call is in doubt because the DNA end fits TRBJ2-5 better. The CDR3 has 16 residues. From germline, CDR1 is MGHDK and CDR2 SYGVNS. The CDR3 region has the DNA TGTGCCAGCAGTGAGATCGGGACCGCCCGAAGAGAGACCCAGTACTTC. It is translated as CASSEIGTARRETQYF.

As DNA, the CDR3 is TGTGCCATCAGCGGGCCTCTCCTCACAGATACGCAGTATTTT. Its translation: CAISGPLLTDTQYF. This sequence joins TRBV10-3 and TRBJ2-3; D gene uncertain. Trimming took off 6 bases at V and 2 bases at J, with 12 bases between the two ends. CDR1 is ENHRY, CDR2 SYGVKD, per germline. CDR3 size: 14 residues.

V is TRBV7-8 and J is TRBJ2-1; 9 bases match TRBD2. TRBJ2-7 explains the end of the DNA better; the J call may be wrong. This CDR3 spans 16 amino acids. Germline V gene sequence: CDR1 SGHVS, CDR2 FQNEAQ. Here the CDR3 DNA reads TGTGCCAGCAGCTCCAGGAATAGCGGGGGATACAATGAGCAGTACTTC. It encodes CASSSRNSGGYNEQYF.

This clonotype was found a few times. The genes are TRBV4-3 and TRBJ2-1; 8 nucleotides align to TRBD2. CDR1 LGHNA and CDR2 YSLEER come from the germline V gene. V lost 0 bases to trimming and J lost 8 bases; unmatched junction nucleotides: 12. CDR3 length: 17 amino acids. The CDR3 nucleotides read TGCGCCAGCAGCCAAGATTGGCGGGGGGCCTACTCCCATGAGCAGTTCTTC. This codes for CASSQDWRGAYSHEQFF.

V and J are TRBV6-6 and TRBJ2-1; D not resolved. Per germline, CDR1 MNHNY and CDR2 SVGAGI (reference sequence). The CDR3 has 16 amino acids. Trimming took 0 bases from V and 0 from J, leaving 9 bases between them. CDR3 amino acids: CASSYSTGRSYNEQFF. CDR3 in DNA: TGTGCCAGCAGTTACTCGACCGGGCGCTCCTACAATGAGCAGTTCTTC.

A single count supports this clonotype. This chain uses TRBV10-3 with TRBJ2-7, with 7 bases matching TRBD2. CDR1 and CDR2 from the germline V gene are ENHRY and SYGVKD. The CDR3 has 15 residues. The J segment lost 3 bases and the V segment lost 4 bases, leaving 9 bases of the junction unmatched. For the CDR3, the DNA is TGTGCCATCAGTGTGTCGAGCGGGGTTCACTACGAGCAGTACTTC. Its protein is CAISVSSGVHYEQYF.

The rearrangement joins TRBV29-1 to TRBJ2-5; 7 nucleotides agree with TRBD1. Germline CDR1 and CDR2: SQVTM and ANQGSEA. This CDR3 is 14 amino acids long. Unmatched junction bases numbered 13, after V lost 7 bases and J lost 5 bases. The CDR3 sequence is CSGNRGPSQETQYF. In DNA, the CDR3 is TGCAGCGGGAACAGGGGCCCCAGTCAGGAGACCCAGTACTTC.

This clonotype showed up just a few times. This chain joins TRBV20-1 and TRBJ2-7, with D perhaps TRBD2 (5 bases). Germline CDR1 and CDR2: DFQATT and SNEGSKA (reference sequence). The ends were cut back, 2 bases at V and 5 bases at J, with 19 bases in the middle. The CDR3 sequence is 15 residues long. CDR3 sequence reads: CSARRVDGERDEQYF. CDR3 nucleotide sequence: TGCAGTGCTAGAAGGGTAGACGGGGAGAGGGACGAGCAGTACTTC.

This chain joins TRBV16 and TRBJ2-1; D may match TRBD1 or TRBD2 (6 bases each). From germline, CDR1 is KGHSY and CDR2 FQNENV. Trimming stripped 2 bases from V and 8 bases from J, with 16 bases between. The CDR3 is 15 residues long. The CDR3 DNA reads as TGTGCCAGCAGCCAAGGGGGGACACCTAGGGATGAGCAGTTCTTC. Its protein is CASSQGGTPRDEQFF.

This clonotype was counted only a few times. The chain has TRBV11-2 and TRBJ1-2; D may be TRBD1 (5 bases). Germline CDR1 is SGHAT and CDR2 is FQNNGV. With 5 bases removed from V and 4 bases from J, the gap between germline ends came to 14 bases. The CDR3 is 14 residues long. The CDR3 nucleotides read TGTGCCAGCAGCCCTCCAGGGACCTCCTATGGCTACACCTTC. Protein product: CASSPPGTSYGYTF.

The genes are TRBV12-3 or TRBV12-4 and TRBJ1-5, with a tentative D call TRBD1 (5 bases). The V and J ends lost 6 bases and 7 bases respectively, with 16 bases between them. CDR3 length: 14 amino acids. CDR3 coding DNA: TGTGCCAGCAGCGCCCAGGGAGGGTTACAGCCCCAGCATTTT. It encodes CASSAQGGLQPQHF.

The V gene is TRBV6-2 or TRBV6-3, the J gene TRBJ2-5; D might be TRBD1 (6 bases). Germline lookup yields CDR1 MNHEY and CDR2 SVGEGT. V shed 6 bases and J shed 11 bases, with 19 bases lying between them. This CDR3 has 13 residues. The DNA of the CDR3 is TGTGCCAGCAGCATCCGGACAGTTATGTGGCAGTACTTC. It translates to CASSIRTVMWQYF.

The chain employs TRBV5-4 and TRBJ1-2; D gene uncertain. The CDR3 length is 13 residues. Trimming took 3 bases from V and 6 from J, leaving 12 bases between them. The germline V gene encodes CDR1 SGHNT and CDR2 YYREEE (reference sequence). CDR3 DNA sequence: TGTGCCAGCAGCTCTGTGGGGATGGATGGCTACACCTTC. Amino acid sequence: CASSSVGMDGYTF.

This chain joins TRBV7-9 and TRBJ2-7; 11 nucleotides agree with TRBD2. The J call is uncertain, as TRBJ2-5 better fits the DNA end. The CDR3 runs to 16 residues. Germline V gene lookup returns CDR1 SEHNR and CDR2 FQNEAQ (reference sequence). CDR3 nucleotide sequence: TGTGCCAGCAGCCCCATACTAGCGGGGGCATCAGAGACCCAGTACTTC. This encodes CASSPILAGASETQYF.